This entry lists 26 T cell receptor beta chains sequenced from one sample in a study of blood T cell repertoires in COVID-19. The protocol was immunoSEQ multiplex PCR, while the TCRdb copy is restricted to in-frame clones and leaves out a portion. This table has 130,000 to 150,000 clones, approximately 88% appearing once. The sequenced material came from PBMCs or T cells enriched from blood (not recorded which). The receptor source for this set is a young woman with acute COVID-19.

The rearrangement links TRBV19 to TRBJ2-5, with D uncertain. V was trimmed by 4 bases and J by 2 bases, leaving 2 bases between them. Germline CDR1 LNHDA, CDR2 SQIVND (reference sequence). This CDR3 has 11 residues. The CDR3 nucleotides are TGTGCCAGTAGTACTCAAGAGACCCAGTACTTC. Amino acids: CASSTQETQYF.

The rearrangement links TRBV29-1 to TRBJ2-7, with 13 bases identical to TRBD2. The CDR3 is 18 residues long. V shed 4 bases and J 2 bases; nucleotides not matched to a gene: 14. Germline-derived CDR1 and CDR2 are SQVTM and ANQGSEA. The CDR3 DNA reads as TGCAGCGTTGGGCAATCTTGGACTAGCGGGAGTAATCCCTACGAGCAGTACTTC. Amino acid sequence: CSVGQSWTSGSNPYEQYF.

This clone is a singleton in its sample. The rearrangement joins TRBV28 to TRBJ2-5, with 9 bases fitting TRBD1. Per the germline V gene, CDR1 is MDHEN and CDR2 is SYDVKM. The J segment lost 4 bases and the V segment lost 6 bases, leaving 3 bases of the junction unmatched. The CDR3 extends over 13 amino acids. CDR3 protein: CASRKTGGETQYF. CDR3 nucleotides: TGTGCCAGCAGAAAGACAGGGGGAGAGACCCAGTACTTC. The entire variable domain, with the rest obtained from reference TRBV28 and TRBJ2-5, is as follows: DVKVTQSSRYLVKRTGEKVFLECVQDMDHENMFWYRQDPGLGLRLIYFSYDVKMKEKGDIPEGYSVSREKKERFSLILESASTNQTSMYLCASRKTGGETQYFGPGTRLLVL.

V is TRBV18 and J is TRBJ1-6; tentative D call: TRBD1 (6 bases). Between the trimmed V and J ends, which lost 1 base and 1 base, there was a span of 8 bases. CDR3 length equals 16 residues. CDR1 and CDR2 (germline): KGHSH, LQKENI. The CDR3 loop is CASSPRGPSYNSPLHF. DNA of the CDR3: TGTGCCAGCTCACCACGGGGGCCGTCCTATAATTCACCCCTCCACTTT.

The rearrangement joins TRBV11-2 to TRBJ2-7; D unresolved. This CDR3 spans 13 amino acids. From germline, CDR1 is SGHAT and CDR2 FQNNGV. The germline V and J ends were trimmed by 1 base and 1 base, with 5 bases remaining between them. CDR3 region: CASSLVGSYEQYF. CDR3 sequence (DNA): TGTGCCAGCAGCTTAGTCGGGTCCTACGAGCAGTACTTC.

V is TRBV7-8 and J is TRBJ2-1, with D possibly matching TRBD1 (6 bases). V lost 5 bases to trimming and J lost 1 base, with 15 bases between them. This CDR3 spans 16 amino acids. Germline assignment: CDR1 SGHVS and CDR2 FQNEAQ. This CDR3 is CASSRHRAYSYNEQFF. CDR3 nucleotides: TGTGCCAGCAGCCGACACAGGGCTTATTCCTACAATGAGCAGTTCTTC.

The chain carries TRBV4-1 and TRBJ1-3; D remains ambiguous. V was trimmed by 0 bases and J by 4 bases, leaving 10 bases between them. This CDR3 contains 15 residues. Germline CDR1 MGHRA, CDR2 YSYEKL. The CDR3 nucleotides are TGCGCCAGCAGCCAAGAAGCCGCCGCAGGAAACACCATATATTTT. Protein: CASSQEAAAGNTIYF.

This rearrangement joins TRBV19 to TRBJ1-6; D might be TRBD1 (6 bases). The CDR3 covers 14 residues. The germline CDR1 and CDR2 sequences are LNHDA and SQIVND (reference sequence). Deletions cut 6 bases from V and 9 bases from J, with 15 bases between. CDR3: CASRIRDRSSPLHF. CDR3 DNA sequence: TGTGCCAGTAGGATACGCGACAGGAGTTCACCCCTCCACTTT.

The chain is built from TRBV28 and TRBJ2-6, with 10 bases matching TRBD1. CDR1 is MDHEN, CDR2 SYDVKM, per germline. This CDR3 is 17 amino acids long. With 4 bases clipped from V and 2 bases from J, the junction kept 5 bases outside the gene matches. CDR3 protein: CASSSWTGGAGANVLTF. The CDR3 coding sequence is TGTGCCAGCAGTTCCTGGACAGGGGGAGCTGGGGCCAACGTCCTGACTTTC.

This rearrangement joins TRBV28 to TRBJ1-1; D is possibly TRBD1 (5 bases). CDR1 is MDHEN, CDR2 SYDVKM, per germline. The length of the CDR3 is 15 residues. With 3 bases removed from V and 1 base from J, the gap between germline ends came to 12 bases. The CDR3 reads CASSFWEGPNTEAFF. The CDR3 nucleotides read TGTGCCAGCAGTTTCTGGGAGGGACCGAACACTGAAGCTTTCTTT. The full variable domain, completed using reference TRBV28 and TRBJ1-1, is DVKVTQSSRYLVKRTGEKVFLECVQDMDHENMFWYRQDPGLGLRLIYFSYDVKMKEKGDIPEGYSVSREKKERFSLILESASTNQTSMYLCASSFWEGPNTEAFFGQGTRLTVV.

This chain links TRBV7-9 with TRBJ1-1; D is ambiguous. V was clipped by 1 base and J by 1 base, with 7 bases between them. The CDR3 is 14 residues long. Looked up from germline, CDR1 is SEHNR and CDR2 is FQNEAQ (reference sequence). The CDR3 reads CASSLVAANTEAFF. The CDR3 DNA sequence: TGTGCCAGCAGCTTAGTAGCAGCGAACACTGAAGCTTTCTTT. The full variable domain, with the rest looked up from reference TRBV7-9 and TRBJ1-1, is DTGVSQNPRHKITKRGQNVTFRCDPISEHNRLYWYRQTLGQGPEFLTYFQNEAQLEKSRLLSDRFSAERPKGSFSTLEIQRTEQGDSAMYLCASSLVAANTEAFFGQGTRLTVV.

The chain uses TRBV28 and TRBJ2-3, with D perhaps TRBD1 (6 bases). V gave up 6 bases and J gave up 0 bases, with 13 bases separating them. Germline loops: CDR1 MDHEN, CDR2 SYDVKM. The CDR3 extends over 15 amino acids. Written as DNA, the CDR3 is TGTGCCAGCAGGGGGACATCCTCTAGCACAGATACGCAGTATTTT. It codes for CASRGTSSSTDTQYF.

The chain uses TRBV25-1 and TRBJ1-2; 9 bases match TRBD1. Germline V CDR1 and CDR2: MGHDK, SYGVNS. V dropped 4 bases and J dropped 7; count of bases not matched to a gene: 4. The CDR3 extends over 13 amino acids. The CDR3 spells CASSAGTGTGYTF. In nucleotides, the CDR3 is TGTGCCAGCAGTGCCGGGACAGGGACTGGCTACACCTTC.

There are a few counts of this clone. The chain recombines TRBV4-2 with TRBJ1-4; D unclear. Germline values: CDR1 LGHNA, CDR2 YNFKEQ. Trimming cost V 1 base and J 5 bases, with 17 bases left between them. The CDR3 is 17 residues long. The CDR3 bases are TGTGCCAGCAGCCAAGGGGTTGCGCGGGCTTTCAATGAAAAACTGTTTTTT. This sequence encodes CASSQGVARAFNEKLFF.

The chain recombines TRBV2 with TRBJ1-1; TRBD1 is a possible D gene (6 bases). Trimming took off 6 bases at V and 1 base at J, with 18 bases between the two ends. The germline V gene has CDR1 SNHLY and CDR2 FYNNEI. CDR3 length: 16 amino acids. CDR3 amino acids: CASRRLFDRKNTEAFF. In nucleotides, the CDR3 is TGTGCCAGCAGACGTTTGTTTGACAGGAAGAACACTGAAGCTTTCTTT.

The chain uses TRBV6-6 and TRBJ1-1, with 8 bases identical to TRBD1. The V gene end was trimmed by 2 bases and the J gene end by 7 bases; junction bases not matched to a gene: 6. The CDR3 consists of 14 residues. Germline CDR1 and CDR2: MNHNY and SVGAGI (reference sequence). The CDR3 reads CASSYLRTGGEAFF. The CDR3 DNA follows: TGTGCCAGCAGTTACCTTCGAACAGGGGGTGAAGCTTTCTTT.

This sequence joins TRBV4-3 and TRBJ2-2, with unresolved D. Germline lookup yields CDR1 LGHNA and CDR2 YSLEER. Trimming pared 2 bases from V and 7 bases from J, leaving 2 bases between. This CDR3 contains 11 residues. As DNA, the CDR3 is TGCGCCAGCAGCCAACTCGGGGAGCTGTTTTTT. It yields the protein CASSQLGELFF.

The V gene is TRBV2, the J gene TRBJ1-3, with D possibly matching TRBD1 (6 bases). The CDR3 totals 12 residues. V lost 8 bases, J lost 3 bases, and 8 bases lay in between. Germline CDR1 reads SNHLY; CDR2 reads FYNNEI. CDR3 residues: CASRDNGNTIYF. In DNA form, the CDR3 reads TGTGCCAGCCGGGACAATGGAAACACCATATATTTT.

This chain uses TRBV28 with TRBJ2-3; 8 bases align to TRBD1. The CDR3 covers 15 residues. Germline values: CDR1 MDHEN, CDR2 SYDVKM. V gave up 6 bases and J gave up 4 bases; unmatched junction bases: 9. CDR3 in DNA: TGTGCCAGCAGCCATACAGGGGGGAAAGCAGATACGCAGTATTTT. Protein: CASSHTGGKADTQYF.

V usage is TRBV7-2 and J usage is TRBJ2-7, with TRBD1 identical over 8 bases. The CDR3 has 13 amino acids. J gave up 6 bases and V 3 bases, and 4 bases lay outside the gene matches. Germline V CDR1 and CDR2: SGHTA, FQGNSA. CDR3 region: CASSFPDRGEQYF. The CDR3, as DNA: TGTGCCAGCAGCTTTCCTGACAGGGGCGAGCAGTACTTC.

The chain has TRBV15 and TRBJ2-1; D is possibly TRBD1 (5 bases). The CDR3 loop spans 16 amino acids. Per germline, CDR1 LNHNV and CDR2 YYDKDF (reference sequence). V was trimmed by 5 bases and J by 7 bases, leaving 21 bases between them. CDR3 sequence: CATSPSLGLVLNEQFF. For the CDR3, the DNA is TGTGCCACCAGCCCCAGCCTGGGGCTAGTACTAAATGAGCAGTTCTTC.

The chain uses TRBV30 and TRBJ2-1; 7 positions agree with TRBD2. The CDR3 extends over 20 amino acids. From germline, CDR1 is GTSNPN and CDR2 SVGIG (reference sequence). Germline trimming cut 2 bases from V and 2 bases from J; bases unmatched to any gene: 21. DNA for the CDR3: TGTGCCTGGAGTCCGAAGTTGGGGGGAGGCGGGGGAACGGCCTACAATGAGCAGTTCTTC. It specifies CAWSPKLGGGGGTAYNEQFF.

This chain uses TRBV28 with TRBJ2-7; TRBD1 agrees at 7 bases. The CDR3 runs 15 residues. The germline V gene has CDR1 MDHEN and CDR2 SYDVKM. Trimming cost V 4 bases and J 3 bases; bases outside gene matches: 9. The CDR3 DNA reads TGTGCCAGCAGTTCAAACTCGGGACAGTACTACGAGCAGTACTTC. Translated: CASSSNSGQYYEQYF.

The rearrangement uses TRBV7-2 and TRBJ2-7, with 10 bases lining up with TRBD2. V trimming: 5 bases; J trimming: 4 bases; junction bases outside the gene matches: 11. Germline CDR1 is SGHTA and CDR2 is FQGNSA. The CDR3 has 16 residues. CDR3: CASSAGAGGPRYEQYF. CDR3 bases: TGTGCCAGCAGCGCGGGAGCGGGAGGGCCTAGGTACGAGCAGTACTTC.

This rearrangement joins TRBV7-2 to TRBJ1-1; perhaps TRBD1 as D (5 bases). The CDR3 extends over 14 amino acids. Trimming stripped 5 bases from V and 5 bases from J, with 15 bases between. The germline CDR1 and CDR2 sequences are SGHTA and FQGNSA. DNA of the CDR3: TGTGCCAGCAGCCCCCTCGGGGGAAAAACTGAAGCTTTCTTT. It specifies CASSPLGGKTEAFF.

This chain uses TRBV5-1 with TRBJ2-1; 9 nucleotides agree with TRBD2. J gave up 8 bases and V 4 bases, and 7 bases lay outside the gene matches. This CDR3 has 14 residues. In germline, CDR1 is SGHRS, CDR2 YFSETQ. The CDR3 nucleotides read TGCGCCAGCAGCGCCGGGACTAGCCTCGATGAGCAGTTCTTC. Translation: CASSAGTSLDEQFF.